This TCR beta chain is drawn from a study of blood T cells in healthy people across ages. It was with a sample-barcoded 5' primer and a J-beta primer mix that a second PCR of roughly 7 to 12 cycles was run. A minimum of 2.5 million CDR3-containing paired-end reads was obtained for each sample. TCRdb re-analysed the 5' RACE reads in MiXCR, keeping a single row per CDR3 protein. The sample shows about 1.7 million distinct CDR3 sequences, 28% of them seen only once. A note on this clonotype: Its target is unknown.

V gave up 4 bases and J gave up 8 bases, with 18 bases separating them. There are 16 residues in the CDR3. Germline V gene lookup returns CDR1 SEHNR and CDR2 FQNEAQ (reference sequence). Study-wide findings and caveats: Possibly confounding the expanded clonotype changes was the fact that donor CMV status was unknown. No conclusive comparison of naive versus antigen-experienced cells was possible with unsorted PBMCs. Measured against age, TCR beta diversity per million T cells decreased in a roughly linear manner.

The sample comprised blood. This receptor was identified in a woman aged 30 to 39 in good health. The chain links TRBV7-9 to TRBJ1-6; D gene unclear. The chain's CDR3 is CASSWGVQATDSPLHF. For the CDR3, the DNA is TGTGCCAGCAGCTGGGGAGTGCAGGCAACTGATTCACCCCTCCACTTT.